The subject of this entry is one TCR beta chain. Its binding antigen is unknown. There are no base qualities to consult, and no much larger clone falls within one base. The library was built by means of the immunoSEQ multiplex PCR assay. For the multiplex PCR, a mixture combining 60 forward primers for TCR Vbeta segments and 13 reverse primers for TCR Jbeta segments was used. The CDR3 region of rearranged TCR beta genes was amplified from genomic DNA by a multiplex PCR assay. On the Illumina HiSeq System, the amplified TCR beta libraries were sequenced as 87-base-pair reads. From the authors' description of their analysis: A later analysis tallied around 82 million unique TCR beta chains across the 666 repertoires, and approximately 9.9 million of those chains were shared by two or more donors. A nearest-neighbor algorithm error-corrected the raw reads and collapsed the reads into unique sequences, merging closely related sequences to remove PCR and sequencing errors. CDR3 sequences were aligned to IMGT reference sequences to assign V, D and J gene segments. Each retained sequence needed at least a six-nucleotide match to both a V gene segment and a J gene segment. Rearrangements were classified as productive when the CDR3 lacked stop codons and remained in frame with V and J, and all other rearrangements were classified as non-productive. Following IMGT convention, CDR3 was defined as the stretch from the second conserved V-encoded cysteine up to the conserved J-encoded phenylalanine. In an earlier analysis of more than 550 of the donors, sequences lacking an unambiguous match to a single V gene segment were excluded. An earlier analysis of about 600 of the donors called V segments functional above 56.7% productive rearrangements and segregating when the between-donor standard deviation exceeded 5%. A statistical classification framework was built to diagnose cytomegalovirus status from the catalog of TCR beta chain sequences. In a later analysis, V and J genes were assigned by comparing TCR nucleotide sequences against IMGT/GENE-DB human TR gene sequences. In a later analysis, CDR3 sequences and most-parsimonious VDJ recombination scenarios were assigned using the TCRdist pipeline. In a later analysis, each TCR beta chain was defined by its CDR3 amino acid sequence together with its V-gene family, and reads lacking a unique V-gene family were excluded. A later analysis removed 450 to 600 highly shared, low-generation-probability nucleotide sequences to deal with suspected cross-contamination and a sequencing artifact. In a later analysis, a clonal expansion index was calculated for each public chain from normalized within-repertoire ranks of inferred template counts. A later analysis computed generation probabilities with a VDJ recombination model fitted to out-of-frame rearrangements, and checked the results against IGoR. In a later analysis, hypergeometric tests were used to score TCR-TCR, TCR-HLA and TCR-CMV co-occurrence, with a repertoire-size bias correction applied to TCR pairs. In a later analysis, false discovery rates were estimated by permuting HLA or CMV assignments 20 times. A later analysis grouped co-occurring TCRs with DBSCAN, adding TCRdist sequence similarity when clustering within HLA-allele-positive subsets. For co-occurrence clustering, repertoires with fewer than 30,000 or more than 120,000 public chains were excluded, along with roughly 5 repertoires with anomalous nucleotide sharing. Entries here come from immuneACCESS through TCRdb and include only in-frame sequences with V and J called. Some clones fail to appear in such tables; in the studies checked, an unresolved V gene covers under half of the shortfall, and the cause of the remainder is unknown. Clonal size and the V and J genes are those of that table, whereas D and trimming came from the DNA. This sample holds roughly 44,000 clones; around 85% were observed only once. The top ten constitute 2.7% of the sample.

The cohort consisted of 600 to 750 healthy bone marrow donors. Cohort members were all nominally healthy when sampled, although unrecorded immune exposures were likely present. The donor tested CMV seronegative, placing the donor among the roughly 340 seronegative members of the cohort. A peripheral blood sample was provided by each donor, and peripheral blood mononuclear cells were used for TCR beta sequencing. Genomic DNA extraction from the blood cell samples was performed with the Qiagen DNeasy Blood Extraction Kit. This record belongs to a study of cytomegalovirus exposure and HLA in healthy donors (dated 2017 in TCRdb). For the wider study: An earlier analysis of roughly 630 of the donors reported about 250 Gb of sequence data and 117 million unique TCR beta sequences from 190 million or so T cells. An early release covering over 500 HLA-typed donors comprised about 300 gigabases of sequencing data and around 80 million unique TCR sequences. Of the 398 genotyped donors, 75% to 85% were placed in the genetic ancestry cluster associated with self-reported Caucasian donors. Every repertoire in the discovery cohort had been generated on one and the same sequencing platform. Among about 400 genotyped donors of the cohort, an average of approximately 200,000 unique TCR beta nucleotide sequences was sequenced per donor, of which about 18% were non-productive. An earlier analysis of roughly 580 of the donors used high-throughput TCR beta sequencing to judge whether each TCR beta V gene segment behaved as functional or pseudogenic. Donor age, sex, ethnicity and CMV serostatus were compiled alongside the repertoire data. The number of typed donors differed by locus: about 620-640 for A, B, C, DRB1 and DQB1; approximately 520 for DQA1; approximately 600 for DPA1; and some 470 for DPB1. In a later genetic analysis, genome-wide SNP genotypes for about 65% of the roughly 700 donors were used, and that subset was treated as a discovery cohort. Class I and class II HLA loci were covered by the typing at four-digit resolution. The aim of the study was to test whether cataloging public T cell receptors could identify signatures of past pathogen exposure. Five DR-DQ haplotypes were handled as single units for association and clustering because linkage in the cohort was strong. The study profiled the T cell repertoires of about 720 subjects by immunosequencing and related them to cytomegalovirus serostatus. A later analysis re-examined previously published TCR beta repertoires from several hundred donors and added high-resolution HLA genotyping to investigate patterns of TCR occurrence. High-throughput TCR immunosequencing, statistical association of individual TCRs with disease status, and machine learning were combined to predict cytomegalovirus infection status. Along with the approximately 670-subject first cohort, a separate validation cohort of over a hundred different subjects was used. In the later analysis, no new phenotypic data were used to find candidate immune exposures; instead, reliance was placed on TCR beta sequences and their occurrence across donors.

What the work shows at the level of the full study, not this receptor alone: CMV serostatus was the only immune exposure information available for the cohort. Linkage disequilibrium might explain the correlated functional status among segregating V segments, but an unknown experimental factor could not be excluded. In a later genetic analysis, fewer N-insertions in productive TCRs were reported among donors in an Asian-associated ancestry cluster than the roughly 700-donor mean. The classifier was reported to diagnose cytomegalovirus status with high specificity and sensitivity in both the original cohort and the validation cohort. In a later analysis, TCR association rates were found to vary across HLA loci, with the most associated TCRs seen for DRB1 alleles and the fewest for HLA-C alleles. The authors suggested that the approach could potentially be generalized to other disease states and immunological phenotypes. A further reported finding was that TCR beta sequences accurately predicted the HLA-A and HLA-B alleles for most subjects in the first cohort. Broadly in line with IMGT annotations, most TCR beta V segments showed up in productive rearrangements about 87% or about 30% of the time in an earlier analysis of 450 to 750 of the donors. A later analysis found that HLA-associated TCR beta chains were more clonally expanded and had lower generation probabilities than equally common non-associated chains. When HLA alleles, especially DR and DQ, strongly co-occurred, attributing TCR associations to individual alleles was difficult. The cohort was sequenced for TCR beta chains only, and without alpha or paired-chain data the features that could be detected were limited. In vitro tests confirmed that a few of the cytomegalovirus-associated TCR beta chains recognize cytomegalovirus antigens. According to a later analysis, most CMV-associated TCR beta chains appeared to be HLA-restricted, and the HLA associations seemed to be driven largely by CMV exposure. At a false discovery rate of 0.05, a later analysis linked some 18,000 TCR beta sequences to specific HLA alleles. Several of the top co-occurrence clusters appeared to be linked to parvovirus B19, influenza, CMV and Epstein-Barr virus, according to a later analysis. A later genetic analysis associated a missense DCLRE1C variant with V-gene and J-gene trimming of TCR beta chains, and an independent cohort replicated the association. The presence/absence analyses assumed that sequencing depth was roughly uniform across donors, and that assumption may not be true. The earlier analysis of some 540 of the donors excluded approximately 15 rarely observed V segments, including chromosome 9 orphons, because counts were too low. A total of 150 to 200 TCR beta chains were listed by the study as associated with cytomegalovirus. A cluster of highly shared sequence variants was judged likely to represent a technical artifact of the sequencing pipeline. While some public TCRs were present in many individuals, most TCR sequences turned up only very rarely across donors. Because some donors lacked HLA typing at each locus, the association tests relied only on the typed subset.

The specimen was PBMCs. The receptor was derived from a man in his forties or fifties in good health and CMV-seronegative.

The CDR3 protein sequence reads: CASSLGTRDTEAFF. At the DNA level, the sequence is TGTGCCAGCAGTTTAGGCACCAGGGACACTGAAGCTTTCTTT. The sequence links TRBV27 to TRBJ1-1; matching of 5 bases hints at TRBD1 as the D gene. The CDR3 sequence holds 14 residues, the cysteine and phenylalanine included. Only the CDR3 part of the read is kept: 42 bases, read in frame from the first base. The germline V gene (reference sequence) yields MNHEY for CDR1 and SMNVEV for CDR2. The germline ends are 10 bases apart after V is trimmed by 2 bases and J by 3 bases.